Below are 25 T cell receptor beta chains sequenced from a single sample in a study of T cell repertoires in cytomegalovirus infection. Each CDR3 protein gets one entry after TCRdb re-called the reads with MiXCR. The table has fewer than 550,000 distinct CDR3 sequences, roughly 12% seen once; the top ten hold 10%. Sequencing was done on a sample of PBMCs. The receptors were sampled from a human donor in good health (CMV status not recorded). Some clones in this sample may be carry-over from other donors' samples.

With respect to this clonotype: Sequence at one end of the junction differs from germline and may be a read error. This chain links TRBV7-2 with TRBJ1-1; D ambiguous. This CDR3 has 15 amino acids. Germline CDR1 reads SGHTA; CDR2 reads FQGNSA. The CDR3 DNA follows: TGTGCCAGCAGCTTAGGAGGAGCGGGAAACACTGAAACTTTCTTT. It specifies CASSLGGAGNTETFF.

In its sample, this clonotype was seen a few times. The chain joins TRBV4-2 to TRBJ1-2, with D perhaps matching TRBD1 (5 bases). The CDR3 loop spans 15 amino acids. The germline V gene has CDR1 LGHNA and CDR2 YNFKEQ. Trimming took off 1 base at V and 7 bases at J, with 16 bases between the two ends. DNA of the CDR3: TGTGCCAGCAGCCAAGCGGGGCCCCGGACCGGTGGCTACACCTTC. This gives the protein CASSQAGPRTGGYTF.

This clonotype was counted at least ten times. The chain uses TRBV11-3 and TRBJ2-2; possible D gene TRBD2, 5 bases. The CDR3 loop spans 13 amino acids. V lost 1 base and J lost 11, with 11 bases in between. Germline V gives CDR1 SGHNT, CDR2 YENEEA. CDR3 region: CASSLGKASELFF. CDR3 nucleotide sequence: TGTGCCAGCAGCTTAGGAAAGGCTAGCGAGCTGTTTTTT. The full variable domain, its missing parts supplied by reference TRBV11-3 and TRBJ2-2, is EAGVVQSPRYKIIEKKQPVAFWCNPISGHNTLYWYLQNLGQGPELLIRYENEEAVDDSQLPKDRFSAERLKGVDSTLKIQPAELGDSAVYLCASSLGKASELFFGEGSRLTVL.

This clonotype occurred many times. The gene calls are TRBV19 and TRBJ1-3, with D uncertain. V was clipped by 3 bases and J by 3 bases, with 21 bases between them. Germline V lookup: CDR1 LNHDA, CDR2 SQIVND (reference sequence). The CDR3 sequence is 18 residues long. The CDR3 DNA is TGTGCCAGTAGTATTGCGGGCCTTAGCAGGATCAGTGGAAACACCATATATTTT. Residues: CASSIAGLSRISGNTIYF.

This clonotype was picked up many times. The V call is TRBV7-3, the J call TRBJ1-2, with 7 positions matching TRBD1. V gave up 1 base and J gave up 0 bases; unmatched junction bases: 5. This CDR3 is built from 16 residues. Germline CDR1 reads SGHTA; CDR2 reads FQGTGA. CDR3 loop: CASSLIGGTANYGYTF. CDR3 nucleotides: TGTGCCAGCAGCTTAATAGGGGGGACAGCTAACTATGGCTACACCTTC.

This clonotype came up many times. This sequence joins TRBV19 and TRBJ1-6, with D maybe TRBD1 (5 bases). The CDR3 loop spans 14 amino acids. The V end was cut by 11 bases, the J end by 4 bases, with 15 bases between. The germline CDR1 and CDR2 sequences are LNHDA and SQIVND (reference sequence). CDR3 nucleotide sequence: TGTGCCGGCAGGGACTCGAGTTATAATTCACCCCTCCACTTT. Amino acid sequence: CAGRDSSYNSPLHF.

J is TRBJ2-7 and V is TRBV7-9; D might be TRBD2 (6 bases). The CDR3 has 14 amino acids. V lost 3 bases and J lost 2, with 11 bases in between. Germline values: CDR1 SEHNR, CDR2 FQNEAQ (reference sequence). The CDR3 DNA sequence: TGTGCCAGCAGCTTTGGGGCGGGGACCTACGAGCAGTACTTC. This translates into CASSFGAGTYEQYF.

In this sample, this clonotype turned up many times. The chain couples TRBV19 to TRBJ1-2; D is undetermined. V was pared by 6 bases and J by 2 bases, with 10 bases between. CDR1 and CDR2 (germline): LNHDA, SQIVND (reference sequence). CDR3 length: 13 amino acids. CDR3 nucleotides: TGTGCCAGTAGGCCCGTACAGAACTATGGCTACACCTTC. Protein: CASRPVQNYGYTF. The full variable domain, in which reference TRBV19 and TRBJ1-2 provide the parts outside the CDR3, is DGGITQSPKYLFRKEGQNVTLSCEQNLNHDAMYWYRQDPGQGLRLIYYSQIVNDFQKGDIAEGYSVSREKKESFPLTVTSAQKNPTAFYLCASRPVQNYGYTFGSGTRLTVV.

V usage is TRBV5-1 and J usage is TRBJ1-6; the D is unclear. CDR1 is SGHRS and CDR2 is YFSETQ in the germline V gene. The CDR3 consists of 13 residues. The V end lost 7 bases, the J end lost 0 bases, and 5 bases lay between the germline ends. The CDR3 DNA reads TGCGCCAGCGGGAGCTCCTATAATTCACCCCTCCACTTT. This gives the protein CASGSSYNSPLHF.

This clonotype was seen a few times. J is TRBJ2-1 and V is TRBV19, with 9 nucleotides matching TRBD2. The trim removed 3 bases at V and 8 bases at J, leaving 5 bases unmatched. Germline CDR1 LNHDA, CDR2 SQIVND (reference sequence). The CDR3 spans 14 residues. The chain's CDR3 is CASSIMLAGYEQFF. The CDR3 nucleotides are TGTGCCAGTAGTATTATGCTAGCGGGATATGAGCAGTTCTTC.

This clonotype has ten or more counts. V usage is TRBV7-2 and J usage is TRBJ1-2, with D possibly being TRBD1 (5 bases). Germline assignment: CDR1 SGHTA and CDR2 FQGNSA. The V end was cut by 1 base, the J end by 3 bases, with 6 bases between. The CDR3 length is 13 residues. CDR3 in DNA: TGTGCCAGCAGCTTAGTAGGGGACTATGGCTACACCTTC. This codes for CASSLVGDYGYTF.

This clonotype was detected many times. The chain recombines TRBV2 with TRBJ2-3; D gene unclear. V lost 0 bases to trimming and J lost 0 bases, with 4 bases between them. The CDR3 contains 14 residues. Germline CDR1 is SNHLY and CDR2 is FYNNEI. CDR3 region: CASSEASSTDTQYF. CDR3 DNA: TGTGCCAGCAGTGAAGCATCTAGCACAGATACGCAGTATTTT.

This clonotype was detected many times. This chain joins TRBV12-3 or TRBV12-4 and TRBJ1-5; possibly TRBD1 for D (6 bases). Trimming stripped 5 bases from V and 1 base from J, with 18 bases between. The CDR3 is 17 amino acids. The CDR3 reads CASSLQGWGMSNQPQHF. The CDR3 DNA follows: TGTGCCAGCAGTCTACAGGGTTGGGGTATGAGCAATCAGCCCCAGCATTTT.

The chain has TRBV13 and TRBJ1-2, with 9 bases lining up with TRBD1. Germline V gene sequence: CDR1 PRHDT, CDR2 FYEKMQ (reference sequence). CDR3 length equals 16 residues. V was clipped by 2 bases and J by 3 bases; unmatched bases: 7. The CDR3 sequence: CASSLPGQGIYYGYTF. The CDR3 DNA is TGTGCCAGCAGCTTACCGGGACAGGGTATTTACTATGGCTACACCTTC.

This clonotype was seen repeatedly, ten times or more. The chain uses TRBV7-8 and TRBJ2-2, with a possible D match to TRBD2 (5 bases). This CDR3 is 15 amino acids long. V was clipped by 1 base and J by 4 bases, with 10 bases between them. CDR1 and CDR2 from the germline V gene are SGHVS and FQNEAQ. The CDR3 bases are TGTGCCAGCAGCTTAGAGCGGCCGGGCACCGGGGAGCTGTTTTTT. Translated: CASSLERPGTGELFF.

This chain joins TRBV7-9 and TRBJ2-4, with TRBD1 as a possible D gene (5 bases). The germline gives CDR1 SEHNR, CDR2 FQNEAQ (reference sequence). Trimming left V 0 bases short and J 8 bases short, with 8 bases between. This CDR3 has 13 residues. The CDR3 nucleotides read TGTGCCAGCAGCTTAGCCAGGGCAGACATTCAGTACTTC. Translation gives CASSLARADIQYF. Variable domain in full (rest from reference TRBV7-9 and TRBJ2-4): DTGVSQNPRHKITKRGQNVTFRCDPISEHNRLYWYRQTLGQGPEFLTYFQNEAQLEKSRLLSDRFSAERPKGSFSTLEIQRTEQGDSAMYLCASSLARADIQYFGAGTRLSVL.

This clonotype has only a few counts. This chain joins TRBV9 and TRBJ2-1, with TRBD1 matching 7 bases. Germline V lookup: CDR1 SGDLS, CDR2 YYNGEE. V shed 4 bases, J shed 0 bases, and the junction held 7 bases outside the gene matches. The CDR3 runs to 16 residues. The CDR3 DNA reads as TGTGCCAGCAGCCCGACCGGGACAGCCTCCTACAATGAGCAGTTCTTC. Amino acid sequence: CASSPTGTASYNEQFF.

This chain connects TRBV3-1 to TRBJ1-1; TRBD1 might be the D (6 bases). CDR1 is LGHDT and CDR2 is YNNKEL in the germline V gene (reference sequence). The length of the CDR3 is 12 residues. The V gene lost 7 bases and the J gene lost 10 bases, with 16 bases spanning the gap. CDR3: CASTSGGRGAFF. DNA for the CDR3: TGTGCCAGCACCTCCGGGGGGCGGGGAGCTTTCTTT.

There are a few counts of this clonotype. The chain employs TRBV20-1 and TRBJ2-1; unclear D gene. CDR1 and CDR2 (germline): DFQATT, SNEGSKA (reference sequence). The CDR3 is 12 amino acids. Trimming left V 2 bases short and J 6 bases short, with 8 bases between. CDR3 bases: TGCAGTGCTAGAATGTGGAGCAATGAGCAGTTCTTC. It translates to CSARMWSNEQFF.

This clonotype was detected ten times or more. The gene calls are TRBV7-9 and TRBJ2-3, with D maybe TRBD2 (5 bases). Germline V lookup: CDR1 SEHNR, CDR2 FQNEAQ (reference sequence). V lost 5 bases, J lost 4 bases, and 16 bases lay in between. The CDR3 has 15 amino acids. The CDR3 here is CASSPEVGRADTQYF. The CDR3 DNA reads as TGTGCCAGCAGCCCAGAGGTGGGGAGAGCAGATACGCAGTATTTT. The full variable domain, rest sourced from reference TRBV7-9 and TRBJ2-3, is DTGVSQNPRHKITKRGQNVTFRCDPISEHNRLYWYRQTLGQGPEFLTYFQNEAQLEKSRLLSDRFSAERPKGSFSTLEIQRTEQGDSAMYLCASSPEVGRADTQYFGPGTRLTVL.

This clonotype was counted a few times. The chain employs TRBV29-1 and TRBJ2-1; D is perhaps TRBD1 or TRBD2 (5 bases each). V was clipped by 8 bases and J by 6 bases, with 17 bases between them. The CDR3 length is 13 residues. In germline, CDR1 is SQVTM, CDR2 ANQGSEA. CDR3 in amino acids: CSLCRESTNEQFF. The CDR3 DNA reads TGCAGCCTATGCAGGGAGAGCACCAATGAGCAGTTCTTC.

This clonotype was recorded at least ten times. The chain has TRBV6-2 or TRBV6-3 and TRBJ2-1; D unclear. The CDR3 extends over 12 amino acids. Trimming cost V 2 bases and J 6 bases, with 5 bases left between them. Germline CDR1 is MNHEY and CDR2 is SVGEGT. For the CDR3, the DNA is TGTGCCAGCAGTTACGAAATCAATGAGCAGTTCTTC. This codes for CASSYEINEQFF.

This rearrangement joins TRBV7-2 to TRBJ1-4; 9 nucleotides agree with TRBD1. From germline, CDR1 is SGHTA and CDR2 FQGNSA. The J segment lost 6 bases and the V segment lost 5 bases, leaving 4 bases of the junction unmatched. CDR3 length: 14 amino acids. CDR3 residues: CASSVTGGHEKLFF. The CDR3 DNA reads as TGTGCCAGCAGCGTGACAGGGGGGCATGAAAAACTGTTTTTT. Supplemented by reference TRBV7-2 and TRBJ1-4, the full variable domain reads GAGVSQSPSNKVTEKGKDVELRCDPISGHTALYWYRQSLGQGLEFLIYFQGNSAPDKSGLPSDRFSAERTGGSVSTLTIQRTQQEDSAVYLCASSVTGGHEKLFFGSGTQLSVL.

This clonotype appeared many times. The chain recombines TRBV7-3 with TRBJ2-1; unclear D gene. CDR1 is SGHTA, CDR2 FQGTGA, per germline. The V and J ends lost 4 bases and 4 bases respectively, with 14 bases between them. The CDR3 loop spans 15 amino acids. CDR3 in amino acids: CASSSGRLRYNEQFF. CDR3 nucleotides: TGTGCCAGCAGCTCAGGCCGTCTTCGGTACAATGAGCAGTTCTTC.

This sequence joins TRBV27 and TRBJ2-7; TRBD2 agrees at 9 bases. Germline assignment: CDR1 MNHEY and CDR2 SMNVEV (reference sequence). Losses at the gene ends were 2 bases for V and 6 bases for J; bases not matched to a gene: 8. The CDR3 has 15 amino acids. The CDR3 nucleotides read TGTGCCAGCAGTTTAGGCGGGAGGGCCCTTGCCGAGCAGTACTTC. Translation gives CASSLGGRALAEQYF.